This T cell receptor beta chain was documented in a study of shared clonotypes between healthy human individuals. Over several immunoSEQ plates, each subset's genomic DNA was distributed in even portions. Here immunoSEQ multiplex PCR was the method, and the copy in TCRdb shows in-frame clones only, minus some. This table has approximately 480,000 clones, about three quarters appearing once. Germline V gives CDR1 LNHDA, CDR2 SQIVND (reference sequence). This CDR3 is 14 amino acids long. Trimming left V 7 bases short and J 0 bases short, with 10 bases between. The chain has TRBV19 and TRBJ1-5; D possibly corresponds to TRBD1 (6 bases). The sequencing sample was made of PBMCs. The sequence was obtained from a woman in her 40s in good health. Some clones in this sample may be carry-over from other donors' samples. CDR3 amino acids: CASKDRNSNQPQHF. The CDR3 nucleotides read TGTGCCAGTAAGGACAGAAATAGCAATCAGCCCCAGCATTTT.